A single sample is the source of the 29 T cell receptor beta chains below, sequenced in a study of control samples from healthy donors and cancer patients (dated by TCRdb to about 2020). The library was produced with the immunoSEQ multiplex PCR assay. TCRdb took over this immuneACCESS table, retaining in-frame rearrangements with V and J assigned. Such tables are incomplete; in checked studies, under half of the missing clones stem from an unresolved V gene, and the remainder is unexplained. For this sample the table gives about 35,000 clones, of which 85% to 95% were detected only once. About 1.7% of the sample is taken by the ten largest. Sequencing was carried out using PBMCs. Source of these receptors: a middle-aged man with colorectal cancer.

This clone was detected only once. Here the CDR3 DNA reads TGTGCCAGCAGTCCCCAGGGGGACTTTAACTATGGCTACACCTTC. This codes for CASSPQGDFNYGYTF. V usage is TRBV25-1 and J usage is TRBJ1-2; TRBD1 matches 7 bases. From germline, CDR1 is MGHDK and CDR2 SYGVNS. The CDR3 consists of 15 residues. V was pared by 5 bases and J by 1 base, with 7 bases of the junction left unmatched.

V usage is TRBV15 and J usage is TRBJ1-5; 8 nucleotides match TRBD1. This CDR3 has 14 residues. Germline V gene lookup returns CDR1 LNHNV and CDR2 YYDKDF (reference sequence). The trim removed 2 bases at V and 3 bases at J, leaving 0 bases unmatched. The CDR3 protein is CATSRQGANQPQHF. The CDR3 DNA is TGTGCCACCAGCAGACAGGGGGCCAATCAGCCCCAGCATTTT.

The rearrangement uses TRBV6-2 or TRBV6-3 and TRBJ2-3; D is perhaps TRBD2 (6 bases). V was cut by 6 bases and J by 11 bases, with 18 bases left in between. Germline V CDR1 and CDR2: MNHEY, SVGEGT. There are 13 residues in the CDR3. In nucleotides, the CDR3 is TGTGCCAGCAGCCCCGGGGGACGTGGTAGGCAGTATTTT. It is translated as CASSPGGRGRQYF.

This clone was found a few times. V is TRBV7-8 and J is TRBJ1-6; no clear D. Trimming pared 4 bases from V and 12 bases from J, leaving 10 bases between. Germline V gene lookup returns CDR1 SGHVS and CDR2 FQNEAQ. This CDR3 has 12 amino acids. CDR3 residues: CASSSHELPLHF. The DNA of the CDR3 is TGTGCCAGCAGCTCCCACGAGCTACCCCTCCACTTT.

V is TRBV12-3 or TRBV12-4 and J is TRBJ2-2; unclear D gene. V gave up 6 bases and J gave up 2 bases, with 7 bases separating them. The CDR3 extends over 13 amino acids. The CDR3 loop reads CASSQTNTGELFF. CDR3 DNA sequence: TGTGCCAGCAGCCAGACTAACACCGGGGAGCTGTTTTTT.

The count of this clone is one. The chain combines TRBV5-1 with TRBJ2-7, with D maybe TRBD1 (5 bases). V was cut by 0 bases and J by 5 bases, with 12 bases left in between. The CDR3 contains 14 residues. CDR1 SGHRS and CDR2 YFSETQ come from the germline V gene. CDR3 region: CASSLERGRNEQYF. The CDR3 DNA reads as TGCGCCAGCAGCTTGGAAAGGGGAAGGAACGAGCAGTACTTC.

This clone was counted a single time. The genes are TRBV2 and TRBJ1-1; 9 bases line up with TRBD1. Trimming took 6 bases from V and 6 from J; bases not matched to a gene: 11. The germline gives CDR1 SNHLY, CDR2 FYNNEI. There are 15 residues in the CDR3. DNA for the CDR3: TGTGCCAGCAGGGAGGGACAGGGTTACTCTTCTGAAGCTTTCTTT. It codes for CASREGQGYSSEAFF.

About this clone itself: The sample holds other DNA sequences that translate to the same CDR3. The chain uses TRBV19 and TRBJ1-5; no definite D call. CDR1 is LNHDA and CDR2 is SQIVND in the germline V gene (reference sequence). The CDR3 covers 14 residues. V dropped 1 base and J dropped 10 bases, with 14 bases sitting between them. The CDR3 sequence is CASSIGGSGQPQHF. The CDR3 coding sequence is TGTGCCAGTAGTATAGGAGGGTCGGGTCAACCCCAGCATTTT.

The CDR3 loop reads CASKGGVSTDTQYF. DNA for the CDR3: TGTGCCAGCAAAGGCGGGGTGAGCACAGATACGCAGTATTTT. The chain employs TRBV2 and TRBJ2-3, with a possible D match to TRBD2 (6 bases). This CDR3 contains 14 residues. Germline V gene lookup returns CDR1 SNHLY and CDR2 FYNNEI. Trimming stripped 7 bases from V and 0 bases from J, with 11 bases between.

The rearrangement uses TRBV19 and TRBJ2-3; TRBD2 agrees at 9 bases. The V gene end was trimmed by 1 base and the J gene end by 0 bases; junction bases not matched to a gene: 2. The CDR3 covers 16 residues. The V gene's germline CDR1 is LNHDA and CDR2 SQIVND (reference sequence). This CDR3 reads CASSIGLAASTDTQYF. CDR3 coding DNA: TGTGCCAGTAGTATAGGACTAGCGGCTAGCACAGATACGCAGTATTTT.

This chain connects TRBV6-5 to TRBJ1-2; 9 bases fit TRBD1. The ends lost 6 bases at V and 5 bases at J; junction bases unmatched: 7. Germline V gives CDR1 MNHEY, CDR2 SVGAGI. This CDR3 is built from 14 residues. The CDR3 nucleotides read TGTGCCAGCAGGGAGGCCGGGACAGGGTATGGCTACACCTTC. This sequence encodes CASREAGTGYGYTF.

This clone showed up just once. The chain couples TRBV10-2 to TRBJ1-6; TRBD1 might be the D (6 bases). CDR3 size: 14 residues. Germline CDR1 WSHSY, CDR2 SAAADI. The V gene lost 9 bases and the J gene lost 9 bases, with 18 bases spanning the gap. In DNA, the CDR3 is TGCGCCAGTTCTTCCGGGACATACTCTTCACCCCTCCACTTT. Residues: CASSSGTYSSPLHF.

The J gene is TRBJ1-1, the V gene TRBV14; possibly TRBD1 for D (6 bases). V was clipped by 0 bases and J by 5 bases, with 16 bases between them. Germline V lookup: CDR1 SGHDN, CDR2 FVKESK. The CDR3 has 16 amino acids. The CDR3 protein is CASSQELAGGRTEAFF. The CDR3 DNA follows: TGTGCCAGCAGCCAAGAACTGGCCGGGGGCCGTACTGAAGCTTTCTTT.

This sequence joins TRBV6-5 and TRBJ1-1, with no clear D. Germline V gene data show CDR1 as MNHEY and CDR2 as SVGAGI. V was cut by 2 bases and J by 4 bases, with 14 bases left in between. The CDR3 totals 15 residues. The CDR3 bases are TGTGCCAGCAGTTACCTTAGCCTAAAGGGCACTGAAGCTTTCTTT. Translated, it gives CASSYLSLKGTEAFF.

In this sample, this clone turned up a few times. The chain recombines TRBV5-6 with TRBJ2-7; no reliable D call. Germline CDR1 is SGHDT and CDR2 is YYEEEE. Trimming cost V 0 bases and J 2 bases, with 21 bases left between them. This CDR3 has 18 amino acids. The CDR3 DNA is TGTGCCAGCAGCTTGGCCCTGGCAGTAAACAGCCCTACCTACGAGCAGTACTTC. Amino acids: CASSLALAVNSPTYEQYF.

The J gene is TRBJ1-1, the V gene TRBV5-1, with D unclear. CDR1 is SGHRS, CDR2 YFSETQ, per germline. Trimming cost V 0 bases and J 4 bases, with 7 bases left between them. The CDR3 consists of 13 residues. DNA of the CDR3: TGCGCCAGCAGCTTGGATTCAAGCACTGAAGCTTTCTTT. Protein: CASSLDSSTEAFF.

The table lists this clone with a count of one. The sample carries other DNA sequences with the same CDR3. V gene TRBV5-4 combines with J gene TRBJ1-1; D is perhaps TRBD1 (6 bases). The CDR3 has 13 amino acids. CDR1 is SGHNT, CDR2 YYREEE, per germline (reference sequence). The V end lost 2 bases, the J end lost 4 bases, and 9 bases lay between the germline ends. In DNA form, the CDR3 reads TGTGCCAGCAGCTTACAGGGAGGCACTGAAGCTTTCTTT. The encoded protein is CASSLQGGTEAFF.

This chain connects TRBV2 to TRBJ2-7; 8 nucleotides agree with TRBD2. The CDR3 length is 17 residues. The trim removed 2 bases at V and 3 bases at J, leaving 12 bases unmatched. Germline V gives CDR1 SNHLY, CDR2 FYNNEI. CDR3 amino acids: CASSEFGGGISDYEQYF. In DNA, the CDR3 is TGTGCCAGCAGTGAATTCGGCGGGGGGATATCGGACTACGAGCAGTACTTC.

J is TRBJ1-4 and V is TRBV5-1; no clear D gene. CDR3 size: 14 residues. V shed 3 bases and J shed 0 bases, with 6 bases lying between them. The germline V gene encodes CDR1 SGHRS and CDR2 YFSETQ. In nucleotides, the CDR3 is TGCGCCAGCAGCTCTACAGCAACTAATGAAAAACTGTTTTTT. Translated: CASSSTATNEKLFF.

V and J are TRBV5-1 and TRBJ1-1, with 11 nucleotides matching TRBD1. This CDR3 has 16 residues. Trimming cost V 4 bases and J 6 bases; bases outside gene matches: 11. Germline values: CDR1 SGHRS, CDR2 YFSETQ. The CDR3 region has the DNA TGCGCCAGCAGCCGATCCGGGACAGGGGGTCTCGCTGAAGCTTTCTTT. Amino acids: CASSRSGTGGLAEAFF. The full variable domain, its missing parts supplied by reference TRBV5-1 and TRBJ1-1, is KAGVTQTPRYLIKTRGQQVTLSCSPISGHRSVSWYQQTPGQGLQFLFEYFSETQRNKGNFPGRFSGRQFSNSRSEMNVSTLELGDSALYLCASSRSGTGGLAEAFFGQGTRLTVV.

The chain recombines TRBV6-5 with TRBJ2-3; no definite D call. From germline, CDR1 is MNHEY and CDR2 SVGAGI. V dropped 4 bases and J dropped 2 bases, with 4 bases sitting between them. The CDR3 length is 12 residues. This chain's CDR3 is CASSSSTDTQYF. In DNA form, the CDR3 reads TGTGCCAGCAGTTCGTCCACAGATACGCAGTATTTT.

The chain recombines TRBV5-1 with TRBJ1-5; weak D call: TRBD1 (5 bases). The CDR3 loop spans 14 amino acids. Trimming left V 0 bases short and J 4 bases short, with 8 bases between. Germline-derived CDR1 and CDR2 are SGHRS and YFSETQ. For the CDR3, the DNA is TGCGCCAGCAGCTTGGGGGCAGGGAATCAGCCCCAGCATTTT. Translation: CASSLGAGNQPQHF.

This clone was found once. V usage is TRBV6-1 and J usage is TRBJ1-1, with 10 bases identical to TRBD1. V dropped 5 bases and J dropped 4; count of bases not matched to a gene: 1. CDR1 MNHNS and CDR2 SASEGT come from the germline V gene. The CDR3 has 13 residues. The CDR3 region has the DNA TGTGCCAGCAGTCGGACAGGGGGCACTGAAGCTTTCTTT. Translation: CASSRTGGTEAFF.

Worth noting for this clone: Germline is not matched at one junction end, which may reflect a read error. V gene TRBV7-3 combines with J gene TRBJ1-1, with 8 bases lining up with TRBD1. Germline V gives CDR1 SGHTA, CDR2 FQGTGA. The CDR3 contains 17 residues. The CDR3 protein is CASSLIGQGALKTEAFF. The CDR3 coding sequence is TGTGCCAGCAGCTTAATCGGTCAGGGGGCGCTGAAGACTGAAGCTTTCTTT.

This clone has only one observation. The rearrangement uses TRBV15 and TRBJ1-5, with D possibly being TRBD1 (5 bases). Looked up from germline, CDR1 is LNHNV and CDR2 is YYDKDF (reference sequence). The CDR3 is 15 residues long. V lost 2 bases, J lost 5 bases, and 13 bases lay in between. CDR3 coding DNA: TGTGCCACCAGCAGAAAAGCCTGGGGGGATCAGCCCCAGCATTTT. This encodes CATSRKAWGDQPQHF. Variable domain in full (rest from reference TRBV15 and TRBJ1-5): DAMVIQNPRYQVTQFGKPVTLSCSQTLNHNVMYWYQQKSSQAPKLLFHYYDKDFNNEADTPDNFQSRRPNTSFCFLDIRSPGLGDTAMYLCATSRKAWGDQPQHFGDGTRLSIL.

The chain employs TRBV6-2 or TRBV6-3 and TRBJ1-6; D may be TRBD1 (6 bases). The CDR3 length is 14 residues. Germline CDR1 reads MNHEY; CDR2 reads SVGEGT. Between the trimmed V and J ends, which lost 6 bases and 7 bases, there was a span of 13 bases. The CDR3 coding sequence is TGTGCCAGCAGCCGCCGACAGGAAAATTCACCCCTCCACTTT. It translates to CASSRRQENSPLHF.

The chain has TRBV12-5 and TRBJ2-3; TRBD2 might be the D (7 bases). There are 20 residues in the CDR3. The ends were cut back, 2 bases at V and 0 bases at J, with 24 bases in the middle. Germline CDR1 LGHNT, CDR2 FRNRAP. CDR3 in amino acids: CASGLPRGQLLGGSTDTQYF. The DNA of the CDR3 is TGTGCTAGTGGTTTGCCCCGGGGGCAGCTCCTCGGGGGGAGCACAGATACGCAGTATTTT.

The V call is TRBV7-2, the J call TRBJ1-6; the D gene is possibly TRBD1 (5 bases). CDR1 and CDR2 (germline): SGHTA, FQGNSA. Trimming took 10 bases from V and 10 from J, leaving 23 bases between them. The CDR3 loop spans 15 amino acids. DNA for the CDR3: TGTGCCACTCCGGTTTGGCAGGGTTCGGGATCACCCCTCCACTTT. Translating it yields CATPVWQGSGSPLHF.

For this clone: One end of the junction is discordant with germline, which a read error may explain. The same CDR3 arises from other DNA sequences in this sample as well. J is TRBJ1-1 and V is TRBV12-5; no reliable D call. CDR1 is LGHNT and CDR2 is FRNRAP in the germline V gene. The CDR3 consists of 15 residues. Here the CDR3 DNA reads TGCGCTAGTGGTTCCAAGGACTCATGGGACACTGAAGCTTTCTTT. The encoded protein is CASGSKDSWDTEAFF. Drawing the rest from reference TRBV12-5 and TRBJ1-1, the complete variable domain is DARVTQTPRHKVTEMGQEVTMRCQPILGHNTVFWYRQTMMQGLELLAYFRNRAPLDDSGMPKDRFSAEMPDATLATLKIQPSEPRDSAVYFCASGSKDSWDTEAFFGQGTRLTVV.